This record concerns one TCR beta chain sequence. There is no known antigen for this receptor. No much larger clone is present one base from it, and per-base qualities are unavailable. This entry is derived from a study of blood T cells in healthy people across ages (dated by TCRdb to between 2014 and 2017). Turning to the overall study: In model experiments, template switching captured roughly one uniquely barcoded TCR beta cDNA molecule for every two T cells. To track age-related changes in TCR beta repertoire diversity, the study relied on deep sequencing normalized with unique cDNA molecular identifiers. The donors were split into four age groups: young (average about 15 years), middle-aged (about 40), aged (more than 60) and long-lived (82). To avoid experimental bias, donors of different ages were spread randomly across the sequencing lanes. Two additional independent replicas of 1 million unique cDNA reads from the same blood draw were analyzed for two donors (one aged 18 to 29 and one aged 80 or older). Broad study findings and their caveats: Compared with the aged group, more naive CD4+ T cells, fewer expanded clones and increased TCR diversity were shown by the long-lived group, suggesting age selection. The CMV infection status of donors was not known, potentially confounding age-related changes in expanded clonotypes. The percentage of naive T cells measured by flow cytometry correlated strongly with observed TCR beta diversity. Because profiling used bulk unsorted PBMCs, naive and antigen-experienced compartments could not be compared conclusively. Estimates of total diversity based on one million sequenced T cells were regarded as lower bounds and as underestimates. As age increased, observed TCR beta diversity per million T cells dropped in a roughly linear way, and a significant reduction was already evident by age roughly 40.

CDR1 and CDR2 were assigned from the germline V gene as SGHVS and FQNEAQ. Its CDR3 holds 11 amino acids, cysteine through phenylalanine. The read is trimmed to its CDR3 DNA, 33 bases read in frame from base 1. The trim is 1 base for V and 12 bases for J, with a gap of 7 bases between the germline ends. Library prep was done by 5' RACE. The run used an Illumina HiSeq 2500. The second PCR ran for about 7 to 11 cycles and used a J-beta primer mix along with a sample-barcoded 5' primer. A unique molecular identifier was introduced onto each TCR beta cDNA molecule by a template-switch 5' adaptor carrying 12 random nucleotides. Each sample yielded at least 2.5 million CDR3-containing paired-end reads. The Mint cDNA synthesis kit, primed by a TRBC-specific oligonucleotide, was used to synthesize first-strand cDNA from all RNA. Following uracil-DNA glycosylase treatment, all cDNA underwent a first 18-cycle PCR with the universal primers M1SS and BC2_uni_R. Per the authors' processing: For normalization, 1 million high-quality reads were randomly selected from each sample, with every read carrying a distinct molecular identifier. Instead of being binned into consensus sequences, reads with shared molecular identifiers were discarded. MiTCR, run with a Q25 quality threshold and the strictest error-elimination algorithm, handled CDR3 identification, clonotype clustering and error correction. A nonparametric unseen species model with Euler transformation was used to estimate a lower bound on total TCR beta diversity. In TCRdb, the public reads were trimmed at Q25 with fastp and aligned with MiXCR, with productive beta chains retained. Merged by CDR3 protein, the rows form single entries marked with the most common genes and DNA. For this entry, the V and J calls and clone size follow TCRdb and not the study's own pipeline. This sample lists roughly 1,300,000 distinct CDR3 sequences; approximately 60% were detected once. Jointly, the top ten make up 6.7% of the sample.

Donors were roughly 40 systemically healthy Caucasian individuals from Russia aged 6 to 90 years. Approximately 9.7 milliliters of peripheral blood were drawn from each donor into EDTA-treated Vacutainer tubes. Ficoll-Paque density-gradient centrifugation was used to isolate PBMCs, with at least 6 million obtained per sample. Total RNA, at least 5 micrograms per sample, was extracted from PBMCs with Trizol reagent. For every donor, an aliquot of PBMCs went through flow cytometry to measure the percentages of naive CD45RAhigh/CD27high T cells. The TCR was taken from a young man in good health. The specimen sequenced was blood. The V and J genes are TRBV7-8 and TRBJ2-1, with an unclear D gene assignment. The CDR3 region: CASSLGAWQFF. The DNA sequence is TGTGCCAGCAGCTTAGGCGCGTGGCAGTTCTTC.